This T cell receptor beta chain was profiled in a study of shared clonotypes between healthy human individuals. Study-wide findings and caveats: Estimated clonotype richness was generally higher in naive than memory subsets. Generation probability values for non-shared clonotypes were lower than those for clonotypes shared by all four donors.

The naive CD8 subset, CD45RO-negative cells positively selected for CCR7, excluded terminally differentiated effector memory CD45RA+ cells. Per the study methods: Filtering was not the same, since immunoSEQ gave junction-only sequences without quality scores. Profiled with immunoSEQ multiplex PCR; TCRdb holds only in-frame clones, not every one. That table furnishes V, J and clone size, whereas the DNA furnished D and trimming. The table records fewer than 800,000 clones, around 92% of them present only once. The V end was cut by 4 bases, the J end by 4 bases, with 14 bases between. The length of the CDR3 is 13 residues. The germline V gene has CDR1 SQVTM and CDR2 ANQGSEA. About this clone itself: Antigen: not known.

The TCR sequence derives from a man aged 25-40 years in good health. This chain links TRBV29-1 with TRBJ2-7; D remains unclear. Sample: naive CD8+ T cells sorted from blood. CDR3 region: CSVAIPDVYEQYF. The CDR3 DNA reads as TGCAGCGTTGCAATCCCGGACGTGTACGAGCAGTACTTC.